A single sample is the source of the 20 T cell receptor beta chains below, sequenced in a study of tumor T cells in aggressive B-cell lymphoma. Generated by immunoSEQ multiplex PCR, the TCRdb table keeps only in-frame clones and is missing some. The sample has some 11,000 clones; over 90% are singletons. The sample consisted of tumor tissue. Every receptor here comes from an adult with diffuse large B cell lymphoma.

The rearrangement joins TRBV2 to TRBJ1-1; D is undetermined. The CDR3 runs 12 residues. Deletions cut 8 bases from V and 1 base from J, with 8 bases between. Germline CDR1 is SNHLY and CDR2 is FYNNEI. The CDR3 DNA is TGTGCCAGCTCGACTGGGAACACTGAAGCTTTCTTT. It is translated as CASSTGNTEAFF.

The rearrangement links TRBV14 to TRBJ1-1, with D possibly TRBD1 on 5 matching bases. Germline values: CDR1 SGHDN, CDR2 FVKESK. This CDR3 spans 17 amino acids. Trimming pared 0 bases from V and 0 bases from J, leaving 14 bases between. CDR3 in amino acids: CASSQDRIGGLNTEAFF. CDR3 nucleotides: TGTGCCAGCAGCCAAGACAGAATCGGGGGACTGAACACTGAAGCTTTCTTT. Complete variable domain (other parts from reference TRBV14 and TRBJ1-1): EAGVTQFPSHSVIEKGQTVTLRCDPISGHDNLYWYRRVMGKEIKFLLHFVKESKQDESGMPNNRFLAERTGGTYSTLKVQPAELEDSGVYFCASSQDRIGGLNTEAFFGQGTRLTVV.

V gene TRBV2 combines with J gene TRBJ2-7; D not resolved. Between the trimmed V and J ends, which lost 5 bases and 4 bases, there was a span of 6 bases. The CDR3 runs 11 residues. Germline CDR1 and CDR2: SNHLY and FYNNEI. The CDR3 DNA sequence: TGTGCCAGCAGTAAAGTATACGAGCAGTACTTC. Translation gives CASSKVYEQYF.

The V gene is TRBV23-1, the J gene TRBJ2-3; D is possibly TRBD2 (5 bases). TRBV23-1 carries the ORF label, with uncertain function. The germline V and J ends were trimmed by 1 base and 0 bases, with 14 bases remaining between them. The CDR3 loop spans 17 amino acids. DNA of the CDR3: TGCGCCAGCAGTCAATATCTCTCCGGGGTGAGCACAGATACGCAGTATTTT. It encodes CASSQYLSGVSTDTQYF.

This chain uses TRBV19 with TRBJ1-2; 10 bases match TRBD1. The CDR3 has 17 amino acids. Germline CDR1 reads LNHDA; CDR2 reads SQIVND (reference sequence). The trim removed 5 bases at V and 0 bases at J, leaving 9 bases unmatched. The CDR3 spells CASSPKDRGLANYGYTF. The CDR3 DNA reads TGTGCCAGTAGTCCTAAAGACAGGGGGCTGGCTAACTATGGCTACACCTTC.

The chain uses TRBV19 and TRBJ1-4; D may be TRBD1 (6 bases). The CDR3 is made up of 14 amino acids. Germline V CDR1 and CDR2: LNHDA, SQIVND (reference sequence). V lost 6 bases and J lost 6, with 14 bases in between. CDR3 sequence (DNA): TGTGCCAGTAGGCCGGGACAAATAGATGAAAAACTGTTTTTT. Translated: CASRPGQIDEKLFF.

This chain uses TRBV5-5 with TRBJ2-1; D perhaps matches TRBD2 (6 bases). The CDR3 contains 15 residues. Deletions cut 4 bases from V and 4 bases from J, with 15 bases between. Germline V CDR1 and CDR2: SGHKS, YYEKEE (reference sequence). As DNA, the CDR3 is TGTGCCAGCAGCCCGCGGGACTCGGATTACAATGAGCAGTTCTTC. It encodes CASSPRDSDYNEQFF.

This chain joins TRBV6-5 and TRBJ2-1, with TRBD2 as a possible D gene (7 bases). Germline V CDR1 and CDR2: MNHEY, SVGAGI. V dropped 8 bases and J dropped 8 bases, with 19 bases sitting between them. The length of the CDR3 is 14 residues. CDR3 sequence reads: CASGLGGAQYEQFF. In DNA, the CDR3 is TGTGCCAGCGGGTTAGGGGGGGCCCAATATGAGCAGTTCTTC.

This clone was recorded once. The V call is TRBV19, the J call TRBJ1-6, with 8 bases fitting TRBD1. Germline-derived CDR1 and CDR2 are LNHDA and SQIVND (reference sequence). The CDR3 is 14 amino acids. V dropped 8 bases and J dropped 9; count of bases not matched to a gene: 9. CDR3 sequence (DNA): TGTGCCAGTCTCGACCTACAGGGGGGTTCACCCCTCCACTTT. Translating gives CASLDLQGGSPLHF.

V and J are TRBV9 and TRBJ1-1; 9 bases map to TRBD1. Trimming took 2 bases from V and 11 from J; bases not matched to a gene: 4. Germline CDR1 reads SGDLS; CDR2 reads YYNGEE. The CDR3 covers 12 residues. The CDR3 DNA sequence: TGTGCCAGCAGCGTCGGGACAGGGCGCGCTTTCTTT. Residues: CASSVGTGRAFF.

The chain links TRBV30 to TRBJ1-6, with 9 nucleotides matching TRBD1. Germline V gives CDR1 GTSNPN, CDR2 SVGIG (reference sequence). The CDR3 totals 15 residues. V lost 0 bases to trimming and J lost 6 bases; unmatched junction nucleotides: 3. CDR3 sequence: CAWSVGGQGNSPLHF. The DNA of the CDR3 is TGTGCCTGGAGTGTAGGGGGACAGGGTAATTCACCCCTCCACTTT.

This rearrangement joins TRBV6-5 to TRBJ1-6, with TRBD1 matching over 10 bases. The germline CDR1 and CDR2 sequences are MNHEY and SVGAGI. Trimming removed 8 bases from V and 10 bases from J; junction bases left unmatched: 11. There are 15 residues in the CDR3. CDR3 protein: CASLSGTGDRSPLHF. DNA of the CDR3: TGTGCCAGCCTTTCCGGGACAGGGGACCGATCACCCCTCCACTTT.

The chain has TRBV29-1 and TRBJ2-1; 11 bases align to TRBD2. Unmatched junction bases numbered 4, after V lost 6 bases and J lost 0 bases. Per the germline V gene, CDR1 is SQVTM and CDR2 is ANQGSEA. The CDR3 extends over 15 amino acids. For the CDR3, the DNA is TGCAGCGTCCTCGGACTAGCGGGCTCCTACAATGAGCAGTTCTTC. It is translated as CSVLGLAGSYNEQFF.

The genes are TRBV6-6 and TRBJ1-4, with D unclear. Germline-derived CDR1 and CDR2 are MNHNY and SVGAGI (reference sequence). The germline V and J ends were trimmed by 11 bases and 8 bases, with 9 bases remaining between them. The CDR3 contains 10 residues. CDR3 protein: CAASREKLFF. In nucleotides, the CDR3 is TGTGCCGCCAGCAGGGAAAAACTGTTTTTT.

The gene calls are TRBV6-5 and TRBJ1-1; TRBD1 might be the D (5 bases). V dropped 2 bases and J dropped 5 bases, with 12 bases sitting between them. CDR3 length equals 14 residues. The germline V gene encodes CDR1 MNHEY and CDR2 SVGAGI. The CDR3 DNA follows: TGTGCCAGCAGTTACGTGGGGGGAAGGACTGAAGCTTTCTTT. It yields the protein CASSYVGGRTEAFF.

A remark on this clone: One junction end disagrees with the germline gene, perhaps due to a read error. The V gene is TRBV5-4, the J gene TRBJ2-2, with 9 positions matching TRBD2. Germline V gene lookup returns CDR1 SGHNT and CDR2 YYREEE (reference sequence). This CDR3 is built from 16 residues. The CDR3, as DNA: TGTGCCAGCAGCTTGGAAGCGGGAGGTTTGGCCGGGCAGCTGTTTTTT. This encodes CASSLEAGGLAGQLFF.

The chain recombines TRBV5-8 with TRBJ1-3; D is perhaps TRBD1 (5 bases). Per germline, CDR1 SGHTS and CDR2 YDEGEE. This CDR3 has 16 residues. The V and J ends lost 0 bases and 4 bases respectively, with 14 bases between them. The CDR3 sequence is CASSLVGGSTGNTIYF. CDR3 DNA: TGTGCCAGCAGCTTGGTGGGGGGATCCACCGGAAACACCATATATTTT.

This clone is a singleton in its sample. V gene TRBV18 combines with J gene TRBJ1-5; 9 bases are a match to TRBD1. This CDR3 contains 14 residues. The germline gives CDR1 KGHSH, CDR2 LQKENI. V trimming: 5 bases; J trimming: 3 bases; junction bases outside the gene matches: 2. The CDR3 DNA sequence: TGTGCCAGCTCAGGACAGGGGTACAATCAGCCCCAGCATTTT. Protein product: CASSGQGYNQPQHF.

A few counts support this clone. CDR3 sequence reads: CASSGSGNSPLHF. DNA of the CDR3: TGTGCCAGCAGTGGTTCGGGGAATTCACCCCTCCACTTT. The chain joins TRBV6-4 to TRBJ1-6; D gene ambiguous. CDR3 length: 13 amino acids. Germline loops: CDR1 MRHNA, CDR2 SNTAGT. Trimming removed 4 bases at V and 7 bases at J, with 8 bases between.

The chain couples TRBV7-2 to TRBJ1-5, with unresolved D. The CDR3 runs 13 residues. Trimming took off 3 bases at V and 2 bases at J, with 5 bases between the two ends. CDR1 is SGHTA and CDR2 is FQGNSA in the germline V gene. CDR3 nucleotide sequence: TGTGCCAGCAGCTTCCAGGGCAATCAGCCCCAGCATTTT. This codes for CASSFQGNQPQHF.